This entry is about one TCR beta chain. Its cognate antigen is unknown. The CDR3 loop spans 15 amino acids. CDR1 is LGHNA and CDR2 is YNFKEQ in the germline V gene. This PCR relied on a set of 60 Vbeta primers and 13 Jbeta primers. TCRdb's table, derived via immunoSEQ multiplex PCR, lists solely in-frame clones and lacks some. The profile covers under 100,000 clones, with around 68% appearing a single time and about 15% taken by the ten largest. This sample stems from a study of cytomegalovirus exposure and HLA in healthy donors. Findings of the study overall: Reports indicated that the classifier achieved high specificity and sensitivity in diagnosing cytomegalovirus status. Most TCRs appeared rarely, but some public TCRs recurred in many donors.

The V gene is TRBV4-2, the J gene TRBJ2-5; TRBD2 might be the D (6 bases). Matching the DNA end better, TRBJ2-7 makes the J call doubtful. The TCR originated in a woman aged 40 to 55 in good health and CMV-seropositive. The sample consisted of PBMCs. The CDR3 loop is CASSQGHSGIYEQYF. The CDR3 coding sequence is TGTGCCAGCAGCCAAGGCCATAGCGGTATATACGAGCAGTACTTC.